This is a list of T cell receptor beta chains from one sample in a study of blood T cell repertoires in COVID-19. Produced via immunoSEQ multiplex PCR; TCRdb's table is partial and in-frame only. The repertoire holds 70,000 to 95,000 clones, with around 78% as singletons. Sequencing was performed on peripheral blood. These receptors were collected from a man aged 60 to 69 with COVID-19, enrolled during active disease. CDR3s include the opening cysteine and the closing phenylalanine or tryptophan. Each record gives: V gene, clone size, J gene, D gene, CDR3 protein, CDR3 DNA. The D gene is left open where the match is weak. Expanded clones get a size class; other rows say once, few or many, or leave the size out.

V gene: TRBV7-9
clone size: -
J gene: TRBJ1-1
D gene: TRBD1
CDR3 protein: CASSLGGTGKDTEAFF
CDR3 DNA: TGTGCCAGCAGCCTTGGAGGGACAGGGAAAGACACTGAAGCTTTCTTT

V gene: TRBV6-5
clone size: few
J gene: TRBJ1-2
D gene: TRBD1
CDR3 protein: CAAPDTGAANYGYTF
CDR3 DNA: TGTGCCGCGCCTGACACAGGGGCAGCTAACTATGGCTACACCTTC

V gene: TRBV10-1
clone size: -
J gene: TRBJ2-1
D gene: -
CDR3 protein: CAGGWAYNEQFF
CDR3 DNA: TGCGCCGGCGGCTGGGCCTACAATGAGCAGTTCTTC

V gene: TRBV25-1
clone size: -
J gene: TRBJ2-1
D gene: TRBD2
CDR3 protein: CASSESGAGGLHNEQFF
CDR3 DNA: TGTGCCAGCAGTGAATCGGGGGCGGGAGGGCTGCACAATGAGCAGTTCTTC

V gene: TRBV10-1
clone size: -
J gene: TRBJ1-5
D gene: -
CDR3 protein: CARTEDLGPNSNQPQHF
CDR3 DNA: TGCGCCAGGACCGAGGATTTGGGGCCGAATAGCAATCAGCCCCAGCATTTT

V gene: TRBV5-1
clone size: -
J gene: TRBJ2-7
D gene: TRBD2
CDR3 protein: CASSFGLAGVSHEQYF
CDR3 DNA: TGCGCCAGCAGCTTCGGACTAGCGGGAGTAAGCCACGAGCAGTACTTC

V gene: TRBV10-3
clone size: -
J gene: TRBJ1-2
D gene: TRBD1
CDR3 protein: CAISESPGGNYGYTF
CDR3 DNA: TGTGCCATCAGTGAGTCCCCAGGGGGGAACTATGGCTACACCTTC

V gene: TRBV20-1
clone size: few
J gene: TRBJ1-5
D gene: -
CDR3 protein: CSASSLVGGRQPQHF
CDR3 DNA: TGCAGTGCTAGTAGCTTGGTCGGGGGGCGACAACCCCAGCATTTT

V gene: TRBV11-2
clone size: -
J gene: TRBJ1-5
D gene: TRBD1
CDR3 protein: CASSSLQGTNQPQHF
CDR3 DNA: TGTGCCAGCAGCTCTTTACAGGGGACAAATCAGCCCCAGCATTTT

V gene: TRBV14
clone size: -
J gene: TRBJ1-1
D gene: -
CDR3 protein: CASSAYLTVNTEAFF
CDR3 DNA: TGTGCCAGCAGCGCCTACCTAACAGTGAACACTGAAGCTTTCTTT

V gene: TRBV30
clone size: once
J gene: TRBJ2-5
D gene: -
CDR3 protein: CAWSVYFQETQYF
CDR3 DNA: TGTGCCTGGAGTGTGTACTTTCAAGAGACCCAGTACTTC

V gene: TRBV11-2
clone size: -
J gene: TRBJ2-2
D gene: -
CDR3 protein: CASSLSAGANTGELFF
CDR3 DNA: TGTGCCAGCAGCTTAAGTGCAGGTGCGAACACCGGGGAGCTGTTTTTT

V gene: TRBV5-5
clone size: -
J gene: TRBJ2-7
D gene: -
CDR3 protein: CASIPGHIGFYEQYF
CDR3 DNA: TGTGCCAGCATCCCGGGTCACATAGGTTTTTACGAGCAGTACTTC

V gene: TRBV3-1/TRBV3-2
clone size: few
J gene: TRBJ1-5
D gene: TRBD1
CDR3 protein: CASSQNRGTQPQHF
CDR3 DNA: TGTGCCAGCAGCCAGAACAGGGGTACACAGCCCCAGCATTTT

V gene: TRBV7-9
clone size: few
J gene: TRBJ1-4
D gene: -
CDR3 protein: CASSRDFLNEKLFF
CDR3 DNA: TGTGCCAGCAGCAGGGACTTTTTGAATGAAAAACTGTTTTTT

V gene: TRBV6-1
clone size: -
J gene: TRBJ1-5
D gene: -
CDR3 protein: CASSVGGDIRTQPQHF
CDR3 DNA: TGTGCCAGCAGTGTGGGAGGAGACATACGAACGCAGCCCCAGCATTTT

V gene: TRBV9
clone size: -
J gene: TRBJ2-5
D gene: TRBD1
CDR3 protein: CASSVGTAQETQYF
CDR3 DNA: TGTGCCAGCAGCGTCGGGACAGCCCAAGAGACCCAGTACTTC

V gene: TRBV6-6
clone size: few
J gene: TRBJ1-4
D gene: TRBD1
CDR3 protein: CASSYDGTGGEKLFF
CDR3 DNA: TGTGCCAGCAGTTACGATGGGACAGGGGGTGAAAAACTGTTTTTT

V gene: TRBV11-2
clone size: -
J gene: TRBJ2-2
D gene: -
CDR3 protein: CASSLVPLRGGANTGELFF
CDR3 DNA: TGTGCCAGCAGCTTAGTCCCCTTGCGGGGCGGGGCGAACACCGGGGAGCTGTTTTTT

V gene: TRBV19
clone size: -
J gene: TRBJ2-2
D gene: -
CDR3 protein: CASGEGGITGELFF
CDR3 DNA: TGTGCCAGTGGGGAGGGGGGCATCACCGGGGAGCTGTTTTTT

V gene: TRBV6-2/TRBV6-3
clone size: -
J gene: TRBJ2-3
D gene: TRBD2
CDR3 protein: CASSYIPAGTSTDTQYF
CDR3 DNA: TGTGCCAGCAGTTACATTCCAGCGGGGACTAGCACAGATACGCAGTATTTT

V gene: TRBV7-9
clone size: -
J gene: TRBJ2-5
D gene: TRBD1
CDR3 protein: CASSLTGGKETQYF
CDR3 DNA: TGTGCCAGCAGCCTCACAGGGGGGAAGGAGACCCAGTACTTC

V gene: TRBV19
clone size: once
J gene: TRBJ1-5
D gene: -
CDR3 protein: CASSTSDRSYQPQHF
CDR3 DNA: TGTGCCAGTAGTACAAGTGACAGGTCGTATCAGCCCCAGCATTTT

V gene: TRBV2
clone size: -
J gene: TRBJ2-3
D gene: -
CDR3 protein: CASSERTYYTQYF
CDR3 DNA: TGTGCCAGCAGTGAAAGAACGTACTATACGCAGTATTTT

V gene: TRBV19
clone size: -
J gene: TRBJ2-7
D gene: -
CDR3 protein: CASSTRDYEQYF
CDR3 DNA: TGTGCCAGTAGTACAAGAGACTACGAGCAGTACTTC

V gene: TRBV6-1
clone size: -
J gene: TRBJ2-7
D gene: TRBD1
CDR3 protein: CASSEEGGWRYEQYF
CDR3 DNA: TGTGCCAGCAGTGAAGAAGGGGGCTGGCGCTACGAGCAGTACTTC

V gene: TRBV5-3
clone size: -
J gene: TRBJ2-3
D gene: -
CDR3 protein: CARSLFSAEGTDTQYF
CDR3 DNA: TGTGCCAGAAGCTTGTTCTCCGCCGAGGGCACAGATACGCAGTATTTT

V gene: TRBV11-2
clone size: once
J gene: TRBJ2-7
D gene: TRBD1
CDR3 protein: CASSLGQGAYEQYF
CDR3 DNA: TGTGCCAGCAGCTTAGGACAGGGGGCCTACGAGCAGTACTTC

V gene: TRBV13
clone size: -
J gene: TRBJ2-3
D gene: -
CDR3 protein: CASSPRRGSTDTQYF
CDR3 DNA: TGTGCCAGCAGCCCCCGCCGGGGGAGCACAGATACGCAGTATTTT

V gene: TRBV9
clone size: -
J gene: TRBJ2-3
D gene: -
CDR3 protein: CASSVMGTRGDTQYF
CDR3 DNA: TGTGCCAGCAGCGTAATGGGGACCCGGGGGGATACGCAGTATTTT

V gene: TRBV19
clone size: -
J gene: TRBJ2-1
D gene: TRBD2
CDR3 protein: CASSSASGGSNEQFF
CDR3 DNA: TGTGCCAGTAGTAGCGCTTCGGGGGGGTCGAATGAGCAGTTCTTC

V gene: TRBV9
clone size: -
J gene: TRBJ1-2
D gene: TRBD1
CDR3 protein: CASSVNQGVGGYTF
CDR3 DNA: TGTGCCAGCAGCGTAAATCAGGGGGTAGGCGGCTACACCTTC

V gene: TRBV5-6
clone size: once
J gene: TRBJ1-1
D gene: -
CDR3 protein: CASSLGGGPGTEAFF
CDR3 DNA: TGTGCCAGCAGCTTGGGAGGAGGGCCGGGCACTGAAGCTTTCTTT

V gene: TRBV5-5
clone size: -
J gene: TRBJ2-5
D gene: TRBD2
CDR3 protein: CASSLPRGGGGQETQYF
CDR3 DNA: TGTGCCAGCAGCTTGCCCCGGGGTGGGGGGGGCCAAGAGACCCAGTACTTC

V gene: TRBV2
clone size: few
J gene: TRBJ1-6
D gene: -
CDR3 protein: CASKQAPSPLHF
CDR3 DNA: TGTGCCAGCAAACAGGCCCCCTCACCCCTCCACTTT

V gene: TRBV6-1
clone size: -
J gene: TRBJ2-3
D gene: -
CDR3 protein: CASSDGGPDTQYF
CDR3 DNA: TGTGCCAGCAGTGATGGCGGGCCAGATACGCAGTATTTT

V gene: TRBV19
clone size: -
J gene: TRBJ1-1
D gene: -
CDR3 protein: CASYRNTEAFF
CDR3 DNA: TGTGCCAGTTACAGAAACACTGAAGCTTTCTTT

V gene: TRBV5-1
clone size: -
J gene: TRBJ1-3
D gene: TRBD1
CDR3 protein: CASSSQGARNTIYF
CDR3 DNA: TGCGCCAGCAGTTCACAGGGGGCAAGAAACACCATATATTTT

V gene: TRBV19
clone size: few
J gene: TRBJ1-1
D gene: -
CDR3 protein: CASSISRGPNTEAFF
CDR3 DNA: TGTGCCAGTAGTATCAGCAGGGGCCCGAACACTGAAGCTTTCTTT

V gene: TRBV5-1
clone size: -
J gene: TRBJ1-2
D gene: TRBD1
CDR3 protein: CASRPSPGQYGYTF
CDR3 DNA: TGCGCCAGCAGACCGTCCCCGGGACAGTATGGCTACACCTTC

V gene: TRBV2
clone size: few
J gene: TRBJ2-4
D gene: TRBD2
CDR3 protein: CASNQQLLAGGLAKNIQYF
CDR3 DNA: TGTGCCAGCAACCAGCAACTACTAGCGGGGGGGCTAGCCAAAAACATTCAGTACTTC

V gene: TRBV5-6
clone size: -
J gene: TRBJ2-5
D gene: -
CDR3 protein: CASTYYQETQYF
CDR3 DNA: TGTGCCAGTACGTACTACCAAGAGACCCAGTACTTC

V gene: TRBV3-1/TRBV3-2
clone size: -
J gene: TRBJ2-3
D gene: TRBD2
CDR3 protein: CASSHPRGGRALTDTQYF
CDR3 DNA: TGTGCCAGCAGCCACCCACGGGGCGGGAGGGCCCTCACAGATACGCAGTATTTT

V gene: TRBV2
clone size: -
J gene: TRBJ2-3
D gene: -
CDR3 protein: CASSSGGFEDTQYF
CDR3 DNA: TGTGCCAGCAGTTCAGGGGGGTTCGAAGATACGCAGTATTTT

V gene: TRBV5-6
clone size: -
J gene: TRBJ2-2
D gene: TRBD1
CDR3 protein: CASSPSTGLATGELFF
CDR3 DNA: TGTGCCAGCAGCCCTTCGACAGGGCTAGCTACCGGGGAGCTGTTTTTT

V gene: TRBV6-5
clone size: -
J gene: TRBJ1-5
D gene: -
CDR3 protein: CASSPRLGYNQPQHF
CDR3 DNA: TGTGCCAGCAGCCCCCGACTCGGATACAATCAGCCCCAGCATTTT

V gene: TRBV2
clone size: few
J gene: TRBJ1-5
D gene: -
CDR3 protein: CASSSLSQPQHF
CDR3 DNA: TGTGCCAGCAGTTCCTTATCTCAGCCCCAGCATTTT

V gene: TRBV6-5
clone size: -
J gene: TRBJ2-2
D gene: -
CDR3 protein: CASSRTGSTGELFF
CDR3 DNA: TGTGCCAGCAGTAGAACAGGTTCAACCGGGGAGCTGTTTTTT